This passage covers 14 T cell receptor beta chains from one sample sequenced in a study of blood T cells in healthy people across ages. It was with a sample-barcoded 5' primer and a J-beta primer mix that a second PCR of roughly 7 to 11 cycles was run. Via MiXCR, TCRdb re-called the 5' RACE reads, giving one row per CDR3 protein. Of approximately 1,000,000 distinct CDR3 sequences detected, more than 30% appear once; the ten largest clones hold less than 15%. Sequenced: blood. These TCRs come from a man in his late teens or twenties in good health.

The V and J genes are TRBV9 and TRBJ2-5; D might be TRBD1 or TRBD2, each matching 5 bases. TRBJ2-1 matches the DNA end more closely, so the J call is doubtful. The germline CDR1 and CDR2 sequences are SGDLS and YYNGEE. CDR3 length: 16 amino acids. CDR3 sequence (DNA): TGTGCCAGCAGCGTAGAAACAGGCGGGTACCAAGAGACCCAGTTCTTC. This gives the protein CASSVETGGYQETQFF.

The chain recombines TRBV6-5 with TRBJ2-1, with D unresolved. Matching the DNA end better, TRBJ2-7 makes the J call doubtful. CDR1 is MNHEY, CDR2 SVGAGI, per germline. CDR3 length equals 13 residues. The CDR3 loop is CASSYARFDEQYF. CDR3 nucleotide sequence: TGTGCCAGCAGTTACGCGAGGTTTGATGAGCAGTACTTC.

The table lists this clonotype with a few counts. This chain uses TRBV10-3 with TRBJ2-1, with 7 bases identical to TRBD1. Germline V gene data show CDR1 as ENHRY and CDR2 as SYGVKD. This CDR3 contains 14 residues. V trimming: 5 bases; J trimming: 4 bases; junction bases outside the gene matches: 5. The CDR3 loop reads CAISLGQVYNEQFF. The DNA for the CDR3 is TGTGCCATCAGTCTAGGACAGGTATACAATGAGCAGTTCTTC.

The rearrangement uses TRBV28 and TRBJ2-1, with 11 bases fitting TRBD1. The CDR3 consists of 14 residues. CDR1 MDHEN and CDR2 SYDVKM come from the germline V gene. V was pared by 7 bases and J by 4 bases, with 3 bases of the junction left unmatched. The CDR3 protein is CASTGTGGYNEQFF. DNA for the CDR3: TGTGCCAGCACAGGGACAGGGGGATACAATGAGCAGTTCTTC.

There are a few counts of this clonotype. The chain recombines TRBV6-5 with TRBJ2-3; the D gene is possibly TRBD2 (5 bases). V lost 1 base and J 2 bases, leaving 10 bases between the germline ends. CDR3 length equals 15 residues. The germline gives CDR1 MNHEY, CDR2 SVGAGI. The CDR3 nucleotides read TGTGCCAGCAGTTACTACTCCGGACTCACAGATACGCAGTATTTT. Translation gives CASSYYSGLTDTQYF.

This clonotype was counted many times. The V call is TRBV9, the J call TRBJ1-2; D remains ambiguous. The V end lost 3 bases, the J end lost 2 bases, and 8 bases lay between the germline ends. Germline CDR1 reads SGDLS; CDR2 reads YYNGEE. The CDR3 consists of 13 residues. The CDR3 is CASSAGRNYGYTF. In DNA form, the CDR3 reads TGTGCCAGCAGCGCCGGACGGAACTATGGCTACACCTTC.

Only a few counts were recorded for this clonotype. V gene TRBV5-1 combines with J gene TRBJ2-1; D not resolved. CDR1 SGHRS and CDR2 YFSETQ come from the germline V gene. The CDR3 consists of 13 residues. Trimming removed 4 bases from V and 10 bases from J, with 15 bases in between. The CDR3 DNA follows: TGCGCCAGCAGCCTGGATGAAAGGACGGAGCAGTTCTTC. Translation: CASSLDERTEQFF.

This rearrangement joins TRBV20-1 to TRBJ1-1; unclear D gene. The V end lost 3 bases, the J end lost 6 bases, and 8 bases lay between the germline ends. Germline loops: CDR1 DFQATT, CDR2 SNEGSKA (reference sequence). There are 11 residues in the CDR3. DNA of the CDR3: TGCAGTGCTAGGTCGGGAGCTGAAGCTTTCTTT. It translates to CSARSGAEAFF.

CDR3 protein: CASTHRSERGTYNEQFF. CDR3 DNA: TGTGCCAGCACCCACCGGTCGGAGCGGGGGACCTACAATGAGCAGTTCTTC. The rearrangement uses TRBV7-9 and TRBJ2-1, with TRBD2 identical over 8 bases. V lost 7 bases to trimming and J lost 2 bases; unmatched junction nucleotides: 13. This CDR3 region has 17 residues. Germline loops: CDR1 SEHNR, CDR2 FQNEAQ (reference sequence).

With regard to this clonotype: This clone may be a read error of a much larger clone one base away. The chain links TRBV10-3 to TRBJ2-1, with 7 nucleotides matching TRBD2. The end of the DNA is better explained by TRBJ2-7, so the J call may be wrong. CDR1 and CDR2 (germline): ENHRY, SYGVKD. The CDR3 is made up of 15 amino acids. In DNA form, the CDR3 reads TGTGCCATCAGTGGGGAGGGTGTTTCCTACAATGAGCAGTACTTC. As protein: CAISGEGVSYNEQYF.

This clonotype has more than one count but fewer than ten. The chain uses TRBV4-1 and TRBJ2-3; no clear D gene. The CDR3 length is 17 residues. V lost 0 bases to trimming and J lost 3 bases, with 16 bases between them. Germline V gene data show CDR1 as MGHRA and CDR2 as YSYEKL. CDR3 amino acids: CASSQELAVPPTDTQYF. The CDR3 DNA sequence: TGCGCCAGCAGCCAAGAATTAGCTGTCCCTCCAACAGATACGCAGTATTTT.

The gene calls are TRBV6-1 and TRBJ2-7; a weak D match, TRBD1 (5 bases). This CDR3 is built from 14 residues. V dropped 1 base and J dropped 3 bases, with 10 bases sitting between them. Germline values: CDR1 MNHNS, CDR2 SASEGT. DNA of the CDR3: TGTGCCAGCAGTGAAGTTGGACACCGCTACGAGCAGTACTTC. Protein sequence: CASSEVGHRYEQYF.

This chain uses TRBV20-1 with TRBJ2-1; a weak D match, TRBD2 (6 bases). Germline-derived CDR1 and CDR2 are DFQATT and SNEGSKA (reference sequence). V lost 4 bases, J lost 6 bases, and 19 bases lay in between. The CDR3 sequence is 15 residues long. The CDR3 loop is CSAIDPGLLFNEQFF. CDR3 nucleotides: TGCAGTGCTATTGACCCGGGACTCCTATTCAATGAGCAGTTCTTC.

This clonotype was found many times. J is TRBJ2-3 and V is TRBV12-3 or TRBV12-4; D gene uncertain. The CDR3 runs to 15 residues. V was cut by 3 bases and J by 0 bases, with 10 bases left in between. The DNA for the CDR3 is TGTGCCAGCAGTTTTGGCAGCTCTAGCACAGATACGCAGTATTTT. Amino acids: CASSFGSSSTDTQYF.